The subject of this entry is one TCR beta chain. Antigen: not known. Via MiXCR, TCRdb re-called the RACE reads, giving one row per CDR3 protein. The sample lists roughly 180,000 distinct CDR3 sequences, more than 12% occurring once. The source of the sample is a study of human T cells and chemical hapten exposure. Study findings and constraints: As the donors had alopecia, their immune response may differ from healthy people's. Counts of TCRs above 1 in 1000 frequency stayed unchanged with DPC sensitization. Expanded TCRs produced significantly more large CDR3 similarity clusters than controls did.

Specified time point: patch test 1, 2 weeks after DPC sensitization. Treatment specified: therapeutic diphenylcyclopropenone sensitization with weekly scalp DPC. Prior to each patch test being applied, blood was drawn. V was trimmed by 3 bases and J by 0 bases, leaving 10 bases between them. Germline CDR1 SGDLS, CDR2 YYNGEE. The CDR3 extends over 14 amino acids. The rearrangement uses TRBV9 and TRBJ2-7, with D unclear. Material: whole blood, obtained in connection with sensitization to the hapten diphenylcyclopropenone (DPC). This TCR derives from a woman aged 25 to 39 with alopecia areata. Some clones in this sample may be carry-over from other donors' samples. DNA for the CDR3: TGTGCCAGCAGCGCAGGCAGAGACTCCTACGAGCAGTACTTC. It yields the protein CASSAGRDSYEQYF.